What follows are 28 T cell receptor beta chains derived from one specimen sequenced in a study of blood T cell repertoires in COVID-19. TCRdb keeps only in-frame clones here, not all; method: immunoSEQ multiplex PCR. The data hold tens of thousands of clones, with over 75% observed a single time. The specimen was peripheral blood. The receptors originated from a man aged 80 or over with acute or convalescent COVID-19.

J is TRBJ1-4 and V is TRBV19, with 7 bases matching TRBD1. V shed 9 bases, J shed 5 bases, and the junction held 6 bases outside the gene matches. The germline CDR1 and CDR2 sequences are LNHDA and SQIVND (reference sequence). The CDR3 runs to 13 residues. The DNA of the CDR3 is TGTGCCAGGCCGGACAGGTCCAATGAAAAACTGTTTTTT. It yields the protein CARPDRSNEKLFF.

The CDR3 region is CASSQGRPFSPLHF. The CDR3 bases are TGTGCCAGCAGCCAGGGCCGACCGTTTTCACCCCTCCACTTT. This chain connects TRBV3-1 (or the pseudogene TRBV3-2) to TRBJ1-6; no clear D gene. The CDR3 has 14 residues. With 3 bases removed from V and 9 bases from J, the gap between germline ends came to 12 bases. The germline V gene has CDR1 LGHDT and CDR2 YNNKEL (reference sequence).

This chain links TRBV9 with TRBJ2-1; 9 positions match TRBD2. Germline assignment: CDR1 SGDLS and CDR2 YYNGEE. V shed 0 bases and J 9 bases; nucleotides not matched to a gene: 7. This CDR3 contains 15 residues. CDR3 sequence (DNA): TGTGCCAGCAGCGTAGTAGCGGGGGTCGACGGTGAGCAGTTCTTC. It codes for CASSVVAGVDGEQFF.

The J gene is TRBJ1-5, the V gene TRBV13; the D is unclear. Germline lookup yields CDR1 PRHDT and CDR2 FYEKMQ (reference sequence). Trimming shortened V by 4 bases and J by 2 bases, and 12 bases separated the two germline ends. This CDR3 is 15 amino acids long. The CDR3 region has the DNA TGTGCCAGCAGCTCCTCAGGAACTGGCAATCAGCCCCAGCATTTT. Translated, it gives CASSSSGTGNQPQHF.

As for this clone: Other DNA sequences of this sample code for an identical CDR3. The rearrangement joins TRBV5-1 to TRBJ2-7; 10 nucleotides line up with TRBD2. Germline CDR1 is SGHRS and CDR2 is YFSETQ. The CDR3 covers 15 residues. Trimming removed 1 base from V and 4 bases from J; junction bases left unmatched: 5. The CDR3 reads CASSLSPSGSYEQYF. DNA for the CDR3: TGCGCCAGCAGCTTGAGTCCTAGCGGGAGTTACGAGCAGTACTTC.

The chain combines TRBV2 with TRBJ1-6; TRBD1 agrees at 8 bases. The germline CDR1 and CDR2 sequences are SNHLY and FYNNEI. V dropped 7 bases and J dropped 4; count of bases not matched to a gene: 9. The CDR3 totals 16 residues. CDR3 nucleotides: TGTGCCAGCAACCCCGAGGACAGGGTGTATAATTCACCCCTCCACTTT. The encoded protein is CASNPEDRVYNSPLHF.

This clone was found a few times. This chain connects TRBV27 to TRBJ1-1; TRBD1 matches at 8 bases. The CDR3 covers 15 residues. After removal of 6 bases from V and 5 bases from J, the junction contained 11 bases not matched to a gene. Per germline, CDR1 MNHEY and CDR2 SMNVEV (reference sequence). CDR3 in amino acids: CASSPFAGGRTEAFF. CDR3 nucleotide sequence: TGTGCCAGCAGCCCTTTCGCAGGGGGCAGAACTGAAGCTTTCTTT.

This clone was counted a single time. This sequence joins TRBV4-2 and TRBJ1-2; 10 bases align to TRBD1. Germline V gene lookup returns CDR1 LGHNA and CDR2 YNFKEQ. V trimming: 0 bases; J trimming: 2 bases; junction bases outside the gene matches: 6. There are 17 residues in the CDR3. The CDR3 loop is CASSQDLGQGGNYGYTF. The CDR3 region has the DNA TGTGCCAGCAGCCAAGATCTTGGACAGGGGGGAAACTATGGCTACACCTTC.

This rearrangement joins TRBV6-5 to TRBJ1-1, with D maybe TRBD1 (6 bases). Germline values: CDR1 MNHEY, CDR2 SVGAGI. The CDR3 has 16 amino acids. V lost 4 bases and J 0 bases, leaving 15 bases between the germline ends. Here the CDR3 DNA reads TGTGCCAGCAGTTTAAACAGGGCAGGGATGAACACTGAAGCTTTCTTT. Residues: CASSLNRAGMNTEAFF.

J is TRBJ2-5 and V is TRBV19; 8 nucleotides agree with TRBD1. The germline CDR1 and CDR2 sequences are LNHDA and SQIVND (reference sequence). CDR3 size: 15 residues. Losses at the gene ends were 6 bases for V and 4 bases for J; bases not matched to a gene: 10. CDR3 loop: CASRGQESSGETQYF. The CDR3 bases are TGTGCCAGTAGGGGACAGGAATCGTCGGGAGAGACCCAGTACTTC. The whole variable domain, filled in from reference TRBV19 and TRBJ2-5, reads DGGITQSPKYLFRKEGQNVTLSCEQNLNHDAMYWYRQDPGQGLRLIYYSQIVNDFQKGDIAEGYSVSREKKESFPLTVTSAQKNPTAFYLCASRGQESSGETQYFGPGTRLLVL.

V usage is TRBV7-2 and J usage is TRBJ2-7; the D gene is possibly TRBD1 (5 bases). The CDR3 is made up of 13 amino acids. Trimming took 8 bases from V and 0 from J, leaving 11 bases between them. The germline V gene encodes CDR1 SGHTA and CDR2 FQGNSA. CDR3 in amino acids: CASSYRRSYEQYF. In DNA form, the CDR3 reads TGTGCCAGCTCATACAGGCGCTCCTACGAGCAGTACTTC.

This chain links TRBV12-3 or TRBV12-4 with TRBJ1-1; 8 bases agree with TRBD1. This CDR3 is 13 amino acids long. J was trimmed by 11 bases and V by 5 bases; bases with no gene match: 10. The CDR3 protein is CASSPKTGGTAFF. CDR3 in DNA: TGTGCCAGCAGTCCGAAAACAGGGGGAACGGCTTTCTTT.

This rearrangement joins TRBV27 to TRBJ2-7; 8 bases map to TRBD1. Trimming took 6 bases from V and 3 from J; bases not matched to a gene: 7. This CDR3 has 14 residues. The germline V gene encodes CDR1 MNHEY and CDR2 SMNVEV (reference sequence). Written as DNA, the CDR3 is TGTGCCAGCAGATCAGACAGGGGTGGCTACGAGCAGTACTTC. This sequence encodes CASRSDRGGYEQYF.

The chain links TRBV2 to TRBJ1-2, with D uncertain. This CDR3 contains 12 residues. Germline V gene data show CDR1 as SNHLY and CDR2 as FYNNEI. V lost 5 bases, J lost 4 bases, and 8 bases lay in between. The CDR3 nucleotides read TGTGCCAGCAGTCAGACGGGCTATGGCTACACCTTC. Its translation is CASSQTGYGYTF.

The rearrangement links TRBV2 to TRBJ1-1, with 8 nucleotides matching TRBD1. CDR3 length equals 15 residues. The J segment lost 5 bases and the V segment lost 2 bases, leaving 7 bases of the junction unmatched. Germline CDR1 and CDR2: SNHLY and FYNNEI. CDR3 DNA sequence: TGTGCCAGCAGTGAATCCAGGGGGCCCCGAACTGAAGCTTTCTTT. As protein: CASSESRGPRTEAFF.

This clone was found once. The V call is TRBV28, the J call TRBJ1-5; the match to TRBD1 covers 7 bases. Per germline, CDR1 MDHEN and CDR2 SYDVKM. The CDR3 runs 15 residues. Trimming removed 3 bases from V and 3 bases from J; junction bases left unmatched: 5. The CDR3 spells CASSFRDSSNQPQHF. CDR3 nucleotide sequence: TGTGCCAGCAGTTTCCGGGACAGCTCCAATCAGCCCCAGCATTTT. Combining the CDR3 with reference TRBV28 and TRBJ1-5 gives the whole variable domain DVKVTQSSRYLVKRTGEKVFLECVQDMDHENMFWYRQDPGLGLRLIYFSYDVKMKEKGDIPEGYSVSREKKERFSLILESASTNQTSMYLCASSFRDSSNQPQHFGDGTRLSIL.

The chain joins TRBV10-2 to TRBJ2-2; TRBD2 matches 15 bases. The CDR3 extends over 18 amino acids. The germline V gene has CDR1 WSHSY and CDR2 SAAADI. V lost 6 bases to trimming and J lost 3 bases; unmatched junction nucleotides: 8. This CDR3 reads CASRGTSGGPGDTGELFF. The CDR3 DNA reads as TGCGCCAGCAGGGGGACTAGCGGGGGGCCAGGTGACACCGGGGAGCTGTTTTTT.

This clone has a handful of counts. J is TRBJ2-7 and V is TRBV5-5, with TRBD1 matching over 9 bases. The V segment lost 4 bases and the J segment 2 bases; nucleotides outside the gene matches: 7. Per germline, CDR1 SGHKS and CDR2 YYEKEE (reference sequence). The CDR3 is made up of 15 amino acids. CDR3 nucleotide sequence: TGTGCCAGCAGCCATGACAGGGGGTACACCTACGAGCAGTACTTC. It translates to CASSHDRGYTYEQYF.

J is TRBJ1-2 and V is TRBV12-3 or TRBV12-4; TRBD1 might be the D (5 bases). V was pared by 3 bases and J by 8 bases, with 10 bases between. CDR3 length: 12 residues. The CDR3 sequence: CASSFQGSGYTF. The CDR3, as DNA: TGTGCCAGCAGTTTCCAGGGTAGCGGCTACACCTTC.

The genes are TRBV2 and TRBJ1-2; possibly TRBD1 for D (6 bases). Germline loops: CDR1 SNHLY, CDR2 FYNNEI. V was cut by 1 base and J by 1 base, with 7 bases left in between. The CDR3 loop spans 14 amino acids. This CDR3 is CASSEGTVNYGYTF. CDR3 DNA: TGTGCCAGCAGTGAAGGGACAGTTAACTATGGCTACACCTTC.

This chain uses TRBV3-1 (or the pseudogene TRBV3-2) with TRBJ1-2; D may be TRBD1 (6 bases). The CDR3 runs 15 residues. CDR1 and CDR2 from the germline V gene are LGHDT and YNNKEL (reference sequence). Trimming took off 4 bases at V and 2 bases at J, with 14 bases between the two ends. The CDR3 region is CASSRPGQINYGYTF. CDR3 bases: TGTGCCAGCAGCCGCCCGGGACAAATAAACTATGGCTACACCTTC.

This chain connects TRBV12-3 or TRBV12-4 to TRBJ1-2; possibly TRBD1 for D (5 bases). The CDR3 has 13 residues. V was cut by 6 bases and J by 5 bases, with 13 bases left in between. CDR3: CASRPGTAYGYTF. DNA of the CDR3: TGTGCCAGCAGGCCCGGGACTGCGTATGGCTACACCTTC.

The chain couples TRBV24-1 to TRBJ2-7; the match to TRBD2 covers 7 bases. J gave up 2 bases and V 6 bases, and 0 bases lay outside the gene matches. The CDR3 loop spans 12 amino acids. Germline-derived CDR1 and CDR2 are KGHDR and SFDVKD. CDR3 nucleotide sequence: TGTGCCACCAGTAGCGGGACCTACGAGCAGTACTTC. This translates into CATSSGTYEQYF.

CDR3 sequence (DNA): TGTGCCAGCTCACCACAGGACTTAAGCTCCTATAATTCACCCCTCCACTTT. It translates to CASSPQDLSSYNSPLHF. This sequence joins TRBV18 and TRBJ1-6, with no clear D. The length of the CDR3 is 17 residues. V was cut by 1 base and J by 0 bases, with 10 bases left in between. Germline V lookup: CDR1 KGHSH, CDR2 LQKENI.

The genes are TRBV5-1 and TRBJ1-3; D possibly corresponds to TRBD1 (5 bases). The CDR3 is 14 residues long. Germline V lookup: CDR1 SGHRS, CDR2 YFSETQ. V was clipped by 4 bases and J by 1 base, with 9 bases between them. CDR3 residues: CASSPGGSGNTIYF. The CDR3 bases are TGCGCCAGCAGCCCTGGGGGGTCTGGAAACACCATATATTTT.

This rearrangement joins TRBV2 to TRBJ1-6; D is undetermined. Trimming shortened V by 9 bases and J by 7 bases, and 16 bases separated the two germline ends. Germline CDR1 and CDR2: SNHLY and FYNNEI. The CDR3 is 14 amino acids. The CDR3 spells CASAGGWQNSPLHF. In DNA, the CDR3 is TGTGCCAGTGCGGGAGGATGGCAGAATTCACCCCTCCACTTT.

J is TRBJ2-6 and V is TRBV18; 9 positions agree with TRBD1. The CDR3 covers 21 residues. Germline CDR1 KGHSH, CDR2 LQKENI. V trimming: 3 bases; J trimming: 3 bases; junction bases outside the gene matches: 18. CDR3 amino acids: CASSPKIPGQGPLVGANVLTF. The CDR3 DNA sequence: TGTGCCAGCTCACCGAAAATCCCAGGACAGGGGCCCCTCGTTGGGGCCAACGTCCTGACTTTC.

This chain joins TRBV19 and TRBJ2-2; TRBD1 matches at 9 bases. CDR1 is LNHDA and CDR2 is SQIVND in the germline V gene (reference sequence). This CDR3 has 14 amino acids. The trim removed 6 bases at V and 5 bases at J, leaving 4 bases unmatched. In nucleotides, the CDR3 is TGTGCCAGTAGCCGGGACAGGGTTACCGGGGAGCTGTTTTTT. Translated, it gives CASSRDRVTGELFF. Variable domain in full (rest from reference TRBV19 and TRBJ2-2): DGGITQSPKYLFRKEGQNVTLSCEQNLNHDAMYWYRQDPGQGLRLIYYSQIVNDFQKGDIAEGYSVSREKKESFPLTVTSAQKNPTAFYLCASSRDRVTGELFFGEGSRLTVL.